A selection of T cell receptor beta chains follows, all from one sample in a study of shared clonotypes between healthy human individuals. The table came from immunoSEQ multiplex PCR; TCRdb's copy has only in-frame clones and leaves some out. Of roughly 500,000 clones listed, over 60% are singletons. The sample consisted of PBMCs. These receptors were taken from a woman aged 40-49 years in good health. Some clones in this sample may be carry-over from other donors' samples. Both conserved end residues are part of each CDR3. The order of the fields is CDR3 protein, CDR3 DNA, D gene, V gene, clone size, J gene. D genes are given only for firm matches. Size tells how often a clone was seen (once, few, many) or the class of an expanded clone, and some rows leave it out.

cdr3_aa: CASSTDRVPYEQYF; cdr3_nt: TGTGCCAGCAGCACAGACAGGGTCCCCTACGAGCAGTACTTC; d_call: TRBD1; v_call: TRBV7-9; clone_size: .; j_call: TRBJ2-7
cdr3_aa: CASSLEGAGELFF; cdr3_nt: TGTGCCAGCAGCTTAGAAGGGGCCGGGGAGCTGTTTTTT; d_call: .; v_call: TRBV11-3; clone_size: .; j_call: TRBJ2-2
cdr3_aa: CASSKEGGPSDTQYF; cdr3_nt: TGTGCCAGCAGCAAGGAGGGAGGGCCATCAGATACGCAGTATTTT; d_call: TRBD2; v_call: TRBV6-1; clone_size: .; j_call: TRBJ2-3
cdr3_aa: CASSPWDSDTQYF; cdr3_nt: TGTGCCAGTAGCCCTTGGGATTCAGATACGCAGTATTTT; d_call: .; v_call: TRBV19; clone_size: .; j_call: TRBJ2-3
cdr3_aa: CASSPQGTGQYF; cdr3_nt: TGTGCCAGCAGCCCTCAGGGAACTGGGCAGTATTTT; d_call: .; v_call: TRBV7-9; clone_size: many; j_call: TRBJ2-3
cdr3_aa: CASSPLRTSSGNTIYF; cdr3_nt: TGTGCCAGCTCACCACTCCGTACGAGCTCTGGAAACACCATATATTTT; d_call: .; v_call: TRBV18; clone_size: .; j_call: TRBJ1-3
cdr3_aa: CTSSQVRRDEKLFF; cdr3_nt: TGCACCAGCAGCCAAGTTAGAAGGGATGAAAAACTGTTTTTT; d_call: .; v_call: TRBV1; clone_size: .; j_call: TRBJ1-4
cdr3_aa: CASSSPGQLRNTIYF; cdr3_nt: TGTGCCAGCAGTTCACCGGGACAGCTAAGAAACACCATATATTTT; d_call: TRBD1; v_call: TRBV28; clone_size: .; j_call: TRBJ1-3
cdr3_aa: CASSFGQGEEKLFF; cdr3_nt: TGTGCCAGCAGCTTCGGACAGGGCGAGGAAAAACTGTTTTTT; d_call: TRBD1; v_call: TRBV7-9; clone_size: .; j_call: TRBJ1-4
cdr3_aa: CASSLKPEGYNEQFF; cdr3_nt: TGCGCCAGCAGCTTGAAACCAGAGGGCTACAATGAGCAGTTCTTC; d_call: .; v_call: TRBV5-1; clone_size: few; j_call: TRBJ2-1
cdr3_aa: CASSLAGPSSYNEQFF; cdr3_nt: TGCGCCAGCAGCTTGGCCGGCCCAAGCTCCTACAATGAGCAGTTCTTC; d_call: .; v_call: TRBV5-1; clone_size: .; j_call: TRBJ2-1
cdr3_aa: CASRLTGTGRDNEQFF; cdr3_nt: TGTGCCAGCAGGCTAACCGGGACAGGGAGGGACAATGAGCAGTTCTTC; d_call: TRBD1; v_call: TRBV7-8; clone_size: .; j_call: TRBJ2-1
cdr3_aa: CASSAGPSYNEQFF; cdr3_nt: TGCGCCAGCAGCGCGGGCCCTTCCTACAATGAGCAGTTCTTC; d_call: .; v_call: TRBV5-1; clone_size: .; j_call: TRBJ2-1
cdr3_aa: CASSPLTGSQETQYF; cdr3_nt: TGTGCCAGCTCACCACTAACGGGCAGCCAAGAGACCCAGTACTTC; d_call: .; v_call: TRBV18; clone_size: once; j_call: TRBJ2-5
cdr3_aa: CASSFRGPNTEAFF; cdr3_nt: TGTGCCAGCAGTTTCCGGGGCCCGAACACTGAAGCTTTCTTT; d_call: .; v_call: TRBV27; clone_size: .; j_call: TRBJ1-1
cdr3_aa: CAISPRDSGRENTGELFF; cdr3_nt: TGTGCCATCAGCCCCCGGGATAGCGGGAGGGAGAACACCGGGGAGCTGTTTTTT; d_call: TRBD2; v_call: TRBV10-3; clone_size: .; j_call: TRBJ2-2
cdr3_aa: CASSRGQGVSGYTF; cdr3_nt: TGTGCCAGCAGCCGTGGACAGGGGGTCTCTGGCTACACCTTC; d_call: TRBD1; v_call: TRBV7-2; clone_size: .; j_call: TRBJ1-2
cdr3_aa: CASSLSASNEQFF; cdr3_nt: TGTGCCAGCAGCTTAAGCGCATCCAATGAGCAGTTCTTC; d_call: .; v_call: TRBV7-9; clone_size: once; j_call: TRBJ2-1
cdr3_aa: CASSPGQGSGQPQHF; cdr3_nt: TGTGCCAGCAGCCCCGGCCAGGGTTCGGGTCAGCCCCAGCATTTT; d_call: .; v_call: TRBV5-6; clone_size: .; j_call: TRBJ1-5
cdr3_aa: CASSIAILGQRTYEQYF; cdr3_nt: TGTGCCAGTAGTATAGCCATTTTGGGACAGAGGACCTACGAGCAGTACTTC; d_call: TRBD1; v_call: TRBV19; clone_size: .; j_call: TRBJ2-7
cdr3_aa: CASSKKGTAVFVGYTF; cdr3_nt: TGTGCCAGCAGCAAAAAGGGGACAGCAGTTTTTGTGGGCTACACCTTC; d_call: .; v_call: TRBV21-1; clone_size: .; j_call: TRBJ1-2
cdr3_aa: CASSPRQVDLIYSNQPQHF; cdr3_nt: TGTGCCAGCAGCCCACGACAGGTGGACCTCATATATAGCAATCAGCCCCAGCATTTT; d_call: .; v_call: TRBV28; clone_size: .; j_call: TRBJ1-5
cdr3_aa: CASKGAGKETQYF; cdr3_nt: TGTGCCAGCAAAGGGGCCGGGAAAGAGACCCAGTACTTC; d_call: .; v_call: TRBV2; clone_size: .; j_call: TRBJ2-5
cdr3_aa: CASSLTPGGPLTQYF; cdr3_nt: TGTGCCAGCAGCTTAACCCCGGGAGGGCCGTTGACCCAGTACTTC; d_call: TRBD2; v_call: TRBV7-2; clone_size: .; j_call: TRBJ2-5
cdr3_aa: CASSPSGIAGETQYF; cdr3_nt: TGTGCCAGCTCACCTAGCGGGATTGCAGGAGAGACCCAGTACTTC; d_call: TRBD2; v_call: TRBV18; clone_size: .; j_call: TRBJ2-5
cdr3_aa: CASSPLGSGSFDEQFF; cdr3_nt: TGTGCCAGCAGCCCCCTTGGTAGCGGGAGTTTTGATGAGCAGTTCTTC; d_call: TRBD2; v_call: TRBV14; clone_size: .; j_call: TRBJ2-1
cdr3_aa: CASIGGQAQETQYF; cdr3_nt: TGTGCCAGCATCGGGGGACAGGCGCAAGAGACCCAGTACTTC; d_call: TRBD1; v_call: TRBV11-3; clone_size: .; j_call: TRBJ2-5
cdr3_aa: CASSEYGQNEKLFF; cdr3_nt: TGTGCCAGCAGTGAATATGGACAGAATGAAAAACTGTTTTTT; d_call: .; v_call: TRBV6-1; clone_size: .; j_call: TRBJ1-4
cdr3_aa: CASSLAGAHNEQFF; cdr3_nt: TGTGCCAGCAGCTTAGCAGGGGCGCACAATGAGCAGTTCTTC; d_call: .; v_call: TRBV7-2; clone_size: .; j_call: TRBJ2-1
cdr3_aa: CASSDSGPGGGYEQYF; cdr3_nt: TGTGCCAGCAGTGATTCCGGCCCAGGGGGCGGGTACGAGCAGTACTTC; d_call: TRBD1; v_call: TRBV2; clone_size: once; j_call: TRBJ2-7
cdr3_aa: CASSLVREGQFF; cdr3_nt: TGTGCCAGCAGCTTAGTTCGGGAGGGCCAGTTCTTC; d_call: TRBD2; v_call: TRBV7-2; clone_size: .; j_call: TRBJ2-1
cdr3_aa: CASSILAGASEQFF; cdr3_nt: TGCGCCAGCAGCATACTAGCGGGAGCTAGTGAGCAGTTCTTC; d_call: TRBD2; v_call: TRBV10-2; clone_size: .; j_call: TRBJ2-1
cdr3_aa: CASSLGSLRSGNTIYF; cdr3_nt: TGTGCCAGCAGCTTAGGGTCACTCCGCTCTGGAAACACCATATATTTT; d_call: .; v_call: TRBV7-2; clone_size: .; j_call: TRBJ1-3
cdr3_aa: CASSAAGTSNTEAFF; cdr3_nt: TGTGCCAGCAGTGCCGCCGGGACATCGAACACTGAAGCTTTCTTT; d_call: .; v_call: TRBV28; clone_size: many; j_call: TRBJ1-1
cdr3_aa: CASSVVQGKQYF; cdr3_nt: TGTGCCAGCAGTGTTGTGCAGGGCAAGCAGTACTTC; d_call: .; v_call: TRBV28; clone_size: .; j_call: TRBJ2-7
cdr3_aa: CASSSGQGTYGYTF; cdr3_nt: TGTGCCAGCAGTTCGGGACAGGGGACCTATGGCTACACCTTC; d_call: TRBD1; v_call: TRBV11-2; clone_size: .; j_call: TRBJ1-2
cdr3_aa: CASATGAQRGETQYF; cdr3_nt: TGTGCCAGCGCCACCGGCGCCCAGAGGGGAGAGACCCAGTACTTC; d_call: .; v_call: TRBV28; clone_size: once; j_call: TRBJ2-5
cdr3_aa: CASSFREGTDTQYF; cdr3_nt: TGTGCCAGCAGCTTCAGGGAGGGTACAGATACGCAGTATTTT; d_call: TRBD2; v_call: TRBV7-9; clone_size: .; j_call: TRBJ2-3
cdr3_aa: CASSRHPRGETQYF; cdr3_nt: TGTGCCAGCAGCCGTCACCCAAGGGGAGAGACCCAGTACTTC; d_call: .; v_call: TRBV11-1; clone_size: .; j_call: TRBJ2-5
cdr3_aa: CASSLSSAEQYF; cdr3_nt: TGTGCCAGCAGCTTATCGAGCGCTGAGCAGTACTTC; d_call: .; v_call: TRBV5-4; clone_size: .; j_call: TRBJ2-7
cdr3_aa: CASIPGGADNYGYTF; cdr3_nt: TGTGCCAGCATCCCAGGGGGCGCCGACAACTATGGCTACACCTTC; d_call: TRBD1; v_call: TRBV5-4; clone_size: .; j_call: TRBJ1-2
cdr3_aa: CASSFWGRNTGELFF; cdr3_nt: TGTGCCAGCAGCTTTTGGGGGCGGAACACCGGGGAGCTGTTTTTT; d_call: .; v_call: TRBV5-6; clone_size: .; j_call: TRBJ2-2
cdr3_aa: CASSANRDRDTGELFF; cdr3_nt: TGTGCCAGCAGCGCCAACCGGGACAGGGACACCGGGGAGCTGTTTTTT; d_call: TRBD1; v_call: TRBV9; clone_size: .; j_call: TRBJ2-2
cdr3_aa: CASSLGGRGGPGEKLFF; cdr3_nt: TGTGCCAGCAGCTTAGGTGGTAGAGGGGGTCCGGGAGAAAAACTGTTTTTT; d_call: .; v_call: TRBV7-9; clone_size: .; j_call: TRBJ1-4
cdr3_aa: CASSPGHNNEQFF; cdr3_nt: TGTGCCAGCTCACCCGGACACAACAATGAGCAGTTCTTC; d_call: .; v_call: TRBV18; clone_size: .; j_call: TRBJ2-1